The 24 T cell receptor beta chains below all came from one sample that was sequenced in a study of T cell responses to AZD1222 COVID-19 vaccine. Sequenced by immunoSEQ multiplex PCR; TCRdb stores in-frame clones only, minus some. The table includes about 140,000 clones, about 90% detected once. The sample consisted of peripheral blood, taken on day 0 of AZD1222 vaccination. These receptors were collected from an adult in good health.

The chain joins TRBV28 to TRBJ2-7; weak D call: TRBD2 (6 bases). Looked up from germline, CDR1 is MDHEN and CDR2 is SYDVKM. V was cut by 4 bases and J by 4 bases, with 14 bases left in between. CDR3 length: 14 residues. CDR3 residues: CASSSDGRIYEQYF. As DNA, the CDR3 is TGTGCCAGCAGTTCCGACGGGAGAATATACGAGCAGTACTTC.

The chain couples TRBV4-2 to TRBJ2-7, with D unresolved. Trimming took 0 bases from V and 6 from J, leaving 12 bases between them. Germline V gives CDR1 LGHNA, CDR2 YNFKEQ. This CDR3 region has 14 residues. CDR3 in amino acids: CASSQDYGISEQYF. DNA for the CDR3: TGTGCCAGCAGCCAAGATTATGGAATCTCCGAGCAGTACTTC.

This chain uses TRBV14 with TRBJ1-1; D remains unclear. Germline CDR1 SGHDN, CDR2 FVKESK. Trimming removed 6 bases at V and 4 bases at J, with 15 bases between. The CDR3 covers 14 residues. The CDR3 region is CASRDASRGTEAFF. In nucleotides, the CDR3 is TGTGCCAGCAGGGATGCGTCGCGCGGCACTGAAGCTTTCTTT.

Only a few counts were recorded for this clone. The CDR3 loop is CASTPDRMNTEAFF. The DNA for the CDR3 is TGTGCCAGTACCCCGGACAGAATGAACACTGAAGCTTTCTTT. V gene TRBV19 combines with J gene TRBJ1-1, with D tentatively TRBD1 (6 bases). CDR3 length: 14 residues. Trimming took 7 bases from V and 0 from J, leaving 12 bases between them. Germline loops: CDR1 LNHDA, CDR2 SQIVND (reference sequence).

This clone was seen more than once but under ten times. The chain has TRBV11-2 and TRBJ2-5, with a weak D call TRBD1 (6 bases). Germline values: CDR1 SGHAT, CDR2 FQNNGV. The CDR3 extends over 15 amino acids. V shed 3 bases and J shed 5 bases, with 16 bases lying between them. CDR3 bases: TGTGCCAGCAGCTTCTGGTCAGGGGAGAGGGAGACCCAGTACTTC. This gives the protein CASSFWSGERETQYF. Looking up the rest from reference TRBV11-2 and TRBJ2-5 gives the full variable domain: EAGVAQSPRYKIIEKRQSVAFWCNPISGHATLYWYQQILGQGPKLLIQFQNNGVVDDSQLPKDRFSAERLKGVDSTLKIQPAKLEDSAVYLCASSFWSGERETQYFGPGTRLLVL.

The chain recombines TRBV3-1 (or the pseudogene TRBV3-2) with TRBJ2-7, with 8 bases identical to TRBD1. The trim removed 4 bases at V and 4 bases at J, leaving 9 bases unmatched. This CDR3 has 15 residues. Germline CDR1 LGHDT, CDR2 YNNKEL (reference sequence). CDR3 protein: CASSLRGTGGYEQYF. For the CDR3, the DNA is TGTGCCAGCAGCCTCCGCGGCACAGGGGGATACGAGCAGTACTTC.

The V call is TRBV27, the J call TRBJ2-5; no firm D call. The V gene lost 5 bases and the J gene lost 5 bases, with 18 bases spanning the gap. The CDR3 has 15 residues. The germline CDR1 and CDR2 sequences are MNHEY and SMNVEV (reference sequence). CDR3 protein: CASSTLPTVKETQYF. The DNA of the CDR3 is TGTGCCAGCAGTACCCTACCCACAGTGAAGGAGACCCAGTACTTC.

The genes are TRBV30 and TRBJ2-3, with 8 bases lining up with TRBD2. With V trimmed by 5 bases and J by 3 bases, 7 bases remained unmatched. The CDR3 has 14 residues. Germline V gene data show CDR1 as GTSNPN and CDR2 as SVGIG (reference sequence). CDR3 sequence reads: CAWQLVAGTDTQYF. The DNA for the CDR3 is TGTGCCTGGCAGCTGGTAGCGGGAACAGATACGCAGTATTTT.

The V call is TRBV5-1, the J call TRBJ1-1, with D possibly matching TRBD1 (5 bases). CDR3 length: 15 residues. The ends were cut back, 7 bases at V and 5 bases at J, with 21 bases in the middle. Germline V gene data show CDR1 as SGHRS and CDR2 as YFSETQ. The chain's CDR3 is CASRKELGAGTEAFF. Written as DNA, the CDR3 is TGCGCCAGCCGAAAGGAGCTTGGGGCAGGAACTGAAGCTTTCTTT.

J is TRBJ2-3 and V is TRBV5-1, with a tentative D call TRBD2 (5 bases). Trimming left V 0 bases short and J 6 bases short, with 11 bases between. The CDR3 is made up of 14 amino acids. Germline V gene lookup returns CDR1 SGHRS and CDR2 YFSETQ. CDR3 coding DNA: TGCGCCAGCAGCTTGGGTCCCGGGGTCGATACGCAGTATTTT. The encoded protein is CASSLGPGVDTQYF.

V usage is TRBV7-2 and J usage is TRBJ2-7; D might be TRBD2 (6 bases). V was pared by 1 base and J by 2 bases, with 9 bases between. Per the germline V gene, CDR1 is SGHTA and CDR2 is FQGNSA. This CDR3 is built from 14 residues. The CDR3 loop is CASSLDGGPYEQYF. The CDR3 nucleotides are TGTGCCAGCAGCTTAGACGGGGGACCCTACGAGCAGTACTTC.

This rearrangement joins TRBV4-2 to TRBJ1-4; D call uncertain. This CDR3 is 16 amino acids long. CDR1 is LGHNA, CDR2 YNFKEQ, per germline. V lost 4 bases to trimming and J lost 0 bases, with 12 bases between them. The CDR3 here is CASSPHTTTTNEKLFF. The CDR3 region has the DNA TGTGCCAGCAGCCCGCATACGACGACAACTAATGAAAAACTGTTTTTT.

This clone came up once. This chain uses TRBV7-9 with TRBJ2-7, with D maybe TRBD1 (6 bases). The CDR3 consists of 13 residues. Germline loops: CDR1 SEHNR, CDR2 FQNEAQ (reference sequence). V was clipped by 5 bases and J by 4 bases, with 12 bases between them. The CDR3 sequence is CASSEVQGYEQYF. The CDR3 DNA reads as TGTGCCAGCAGCGAAGTTCAGGGGTACGAGCAGTACTTC.

This clone occurred a few times. The CDR3 sequence is CASSSGYGGVPDGNTIYF. CDR3 in DNA: TGTGCCAGCAGCAGCGGCTACGGGGGGGTCCCGGATGGAAACACCATATATTTT. The chain combines TRBV7-8 with TRBJ1-3; a possible D gene is TRBD1 (5 bases). Germline V gene sequence: CDR1 SGHVS, CDR2 FQNEAQ. The CDR3 sequence is 18 residues long. V was cut by 5 bases and J by 3 bases, with 23 bases left in between.

This rearrangement joins TRBV9 to TRBJ2-5; tentatively, D is TRBD2 (6 bases). The CDR3 spans 14 residues. Germline lookup yields CDR1 SGDLS and CDR2 YYNGEE. V gave up 7 bases and J gave up 2 bases, with 15 bases separating them. CDR3 DNA: TGTGCCAGCGCTCGGAGGGGCCAGCAAGAGACCCAGTACTTC. This gives the protein CASARRGQQETQYF.

J is TRBJ2-6 and V is TRBV28; D call uncertain. Germline V gene data show CDR1 as MDHEN and CDR2 as SYDVKM. The CDR3 contains 16 residues. Trimming pared 3 bases from V and 2 bases from J, leaving 11 bases between. The CDR3 reads CASSLTSSAGANVLTF. The DNA of the CDR3 is TGTGCCAGCAGTTTGACCTCCTCAGCTGGGGCCAACGTCCTGACTTTC.

V gene TRBV6-5 combines with J gene TRBJ2-7; 7 bases map to TRBD1. The germline V gene has CDR1 MNHEY and CDR2 SVGAGI. J lost 2 bases, V lost 7 bases, and 8 bases had no gene match. The CDR3 loop spans 14 amino acids. CDR3 DNA: TGTGCCAGCATGACAGGGCTGCAAGCCTACGAGCAGTACTTC. This sequence encodes CASMTGLQAYEQYF.

This rearrangement joins TRBV7-2 to TRBJ1-4; D gene uncertain. The V and J ends lost 6 bases and 5 bases respectively, with 4 bases between them. Germline V gene data show CDR1 as SGHTA and CDR2 as FQGNSA. The CDR3 length is 11 residues. For the CDR3, the DNA is TGTGCCAGCAGGCAAAATGAAAAACTGTTTTTT. This translates into CASRQNEKLFF.

This chain joins TRBV21-1 and TRBJ1-3. TRBV21-1 is recorded as a pseudogene. The CDR3 loop spans 14 amino acids. CDR3 in DNA: TGTGCCTCCCCTGGATCTTACTCTGGAAACACCATATATTTT. It specifies CASPGSYSGNTIYF.

The chain has TRBV7-2 and TRBJ1-5; D ambiguous. The CDR3 loop spans 13 amino acids. Germline V gene data show CDR1 as SGHTA and CDR2 as FQGNSA. Trimming removed 1 base at V and 6 bases at J, with 7 bases between. The CDR3 reads CASSLGWGQPQHF. As DNA, the CDR3 is TGTGCCAGCAGCTTAGGTTGGGGTCAGCCCCAGCATTTT.

This sequence joins TRBV28 and TRBJ1-5, with 7 bases identical to TRBD1. The germline CDR1 and CDR2 sequences are MDHEN and SYDVKM. Trimming at V came to 6 bases and at J to 0 bases, leaving 5 bases not matched to a gene. CDR3 size: 15 residues. The CDR3, as DNA: TGTGCCAGCAGGCGCGGGACAGTTAGCAATCAGCCCCAGCATTTT. This codes for CASRRGTVSNQPQHF.

The chain is built from TRBV28 and TRBJ2-7; TRBD1 is a possible D gene (6 bases). Looked up from germline, CDR1 is MDHEN and CDR2 is SYDVKM. This CDR3 has 13 residues. Trimming took 4 bases from V and 6 from J, leaving 13 bases between them. The CDR3 DNA is TGTGCCAGCAGTTATGACAGGCTACGCGAGCAGTACTTC. It specifies CASSYDRLREQYF.

V usage is TRBV7-2 and J usage is TRBJ1-1; D gene unclear. V was cut by 6 bases and J by 2 bases, with 10 bases left in between. This CDR3 contains 13 residues. Per the germline V gene, CDR1 is SGHTA and CDR2 is FQGNSA. In DNA form, the CDR3 reads TGTGCCAGCAGTTTAACCACCAACACTGAAGCTTTCTTT. Translated, it gives CASSLTTNTEAFF. The whole variable domain, remainder taken from reference TRBV7-2 and TRBJ1-1, is GAGVSQSPSNKVTEKGKDVELRCDPISGHTALYWYRQSLGQGLEFLIYFQGNSAPDKSGLPSDRFSAERTGGSVSTLTIQRTQQEDSAVYLCASSLTTNTEAFFGQGTRLTVV.

The chain links TRBV10-1 to TRBJ1-2, with TRBD1 matching 8 bases. Germline V gives CDR1 WNHNN, CDR2 SYGVQD (reference sequence). V was pared by 6 bases and J by 8 bases, with 11 bases of the junction left unmatched. The CDR3 length is 14 residues. The CDR3 loop is CASREPLDRAGYTF. In DNA form, the CDR3 reads TGCGCCAGCAGAGAACCCCTGGACAGGGCGGGCTACACCTTC.